Presented here are 12 T cell receptor beta chains from one specimen sequenced in a study of patients and donors after allogeneic stem cell transplantation. TCRdb recomputed calls from the RT-PCR reads with MiXCR, one row per CDR3 protein. This table holds about 200,000 distinct CDR3 sequences, 40% to 45% found once. The specimen was blood, either unsorted or a sorted T cell fraction (not recorded which). The receptors were gathered from a human donor who was either an allogeneic HSCT recipient or a stem cell or donor lymphocyte infusion donor (not recorded which). It is not recorded whose cells these are; they may come from a transplant donor.

This chain links TRBV6-2 or TRBV6-3 with TRBJ2-7; D not resolved. V was trimmed by 0 bases and J by 3 bases, leaving 12 bases between them. The germline gives CDR1 MNHEY, CDR2 SVGEGT. This CDR3 spans 15 amino acids. The CDR3 nucleotides are TGTGCCAGCAGTTACTCGAGGCTAGAGAACTACGAGCAGTACTTC. Amino acids: CASSYSRLENYEQYF.

This clonotype was seen more than once but under ten times. This chain connects TRBV6-1 to TRBJ1-2, with 7 bases identical to TRBD1. The CDR3 totals 17 residues. The V gene end was trimmed by 5 bases and the J gene end by 6 bases; junction bases not matched to a gene: 18. Germline V lookup: CDR1 MNHNS, CDR2 SASEGT. The CDR3 DNA is TGTGCCAGCAGTCCGGGTTCGGGCCTCGACAGGGTCCATGGCTACACCTTC. Translated, it gives CASSPGSGLDRVHGYTF.

This clonotype has more than one count but fewer than ten. V is TRBV10-3 and J is TRBJ1-1; D remains unclear. The CDR3 spans 11 residues. The germline V gene has CDR1 ENHRY and CDR2 SYGVKD. Trimming took off 4 bases at V and 8 bases at J, with 8 bases between the two ends. The CDR3 nucleotides read TGTGCCATCAGTGGGGGAGGGGAAGCTTTCTTT. Encoded protein: CAISGGGEAFF.

This clonotype showed up just a few times. V gene TRBV12-3 or TRBV12-4 combines with J gene TRBJ1-6; D is perhaps TRBD1 (6 bases). Trimming pared 1 base from V and 7 bases from J, leaving 8 bases between. The length of the CDR3 is 14 residues. The CDR3 nucleotides read TGTGCCAGCAGTTTAGGGACAGACAATTCACCCCTCCACTTT. This gives the protein CASSLGTDNSPLHF.

This clonotype was seen a single time. This chain connects TRBV14 to TRBJ2-1, with D maybe TRBD2 (6 bases). The CDR3 totals 16 residues. V was clipped by 0 bases and J by 2 bases, with 11 bases between them. The germline CDR1 and CDR2 sequences are SGHDN and FVKESK. The CDR3 loop reads CASSQEEGVPYNEQFF. The CDR3 DNA sequence: TGTGCCAGCAGCCAAGAGGAGGGAGTACCCTACAATGAGCAGTTCTTC.

The V gene is TRBV20-1, the J gene TRBJ1-1; no reliable D call. There are 12 residues in the CDR3. Trimming shortened V by 0 bases and J by 8 bases, and 10 bases separated the two germline ends. Germline V CDR1 and CDR2: DFQATT, SNEGSKA (reference sequence). The CDR3 region is CSAREGIEEAFF. CDR3 DNA sequence: TGCAGTGCTAGAGAAGGGATTGAGGAAGCTTTCTTT.

V is TRBV9 and J is TRBJ2-1; 12 positions match TRBD1. CDR3 size: 16 residues. The V and J ends lost 4 bases and 6 bases, in that order; junction bases with no gene match: 8. Looked up from germline, CDR1 is SGDLS and CDR2 is YYNGEE. The CDR3 spells CASSTSGTGGFNEQFF. The CDR3 coding sequence is TGTGCCAGCAGCACTTCCGGGACAGGGGGCTTCAATGAGCAGTTCTTC.

The V and J genes are TRBV9 and TRBJ2-1; D is ambiguous. In germline, CDR1 is SGDLS, CDR2 YYNGEE. With 4 bases removed from V and 6 bases from J, the gap between germline ends came to 14 bases. The CDR3 is made up of 14 amino acids. DNA for the CDR3: TGTGCCAGCAGCCCCAGCCCCCTAGTCAATGAGCAGTTCTTC. The encoded protein is CASSPSPLVNEQFF.

At least ten counts were recorded for this clonotype. This sequence joins TRBV6-6 and TRBJ1-1; D is uncertain. The ends were cut back, 5 bases at V and 0 bases at J, with 10 bases in the middle. The length of the CDR3 is 14 residues. CDR1 and CDR2 from the germline V gene are MNHNY and SVGAGI (reference sequence). CDR3 DNA: TGTGCCAGCAGTCTTAAGACAATGAACACTGAAGCTTTCTTT. Amino acids: CASSLKTMNTEAFF.

This clonotype was recorded a few times. This sequence joins TRBV3-1 and TRBJ1-2; D not resolved. Trimming left V 2 bases short and J 4 bases short, with 2 bases between. The germline V gene encodes CDR1 LGHDT and CDR2 YNNKEL (reference sequence). The CDR3 length is 11 residues. The CDR3 region has the DNA TGTGCCAGCAGCCAACTCTATGGCTACACCTTC. As protein: CASSQLYGYTF.

This clonotype was picked up many times. CDR3 nucleotide sequence: TGTGCCAGCAGAACGGCGGTCACCGGGGAGCTGTTTTTT. Its translation is CASRTAVTGELFF. V and J are TRBV12-3 or TRBV12-4 and TRBJ2-2; D call uncertain. The CDR3 spans 13 residues. Between the trimmed V and J ends, which lost 6 bases and 4 bases, there was a span of 9 bases.

The chain couples TRBV29-1 to TRBJ2-1; 8 bases align to TRBD2. The length of the CDR3 is 14 residues. Germline assignment: CDR1 SQVTM and CDR2 ANQGSEA. The trim removed 7 bases at V and 6 bases at J, leaving 11 bases unmatched. CDR3 sequence: CSGTGTSGTNEQFF. CDR3 nucleotide sequence: TGCAGCGGCACAGGTACTAGCGGTACCAATGAGCAGTTCTTC.